One and the same sample provided the 3 T cell receptor beta chains below, sequenced in a study of vaccination and CD4 T cells after COVID-19. Time point indicated: late sampling 161 to 241 days after vaccination in a few convalescent patients. Via MiXCR, TCRdb re-called the PCR reads, giving one row per CDR3 protein. The data show tens of thousands of distinct CDR3 sequences, about 49% seen once. This specimen was CD4+ T cells from blood, taken about 7 months after SARS-CoV-2 vaccination. The receptors were sampled from a human donor who had recovered from COVID-19.

This clonotype was seen a handful of times. V gene TRBV20-1 combines with J gene TRBJ2-2; 9 nucleotides align to TRBD2. The CDR3 loop spans 14 amino acids. Per germline, CDR1 DFQATT and CDR2 SNEGSKA (reference sequence). The trim removed 3 bases at V and 1 base at J, leaving 0 bases unmatched. The CDR3 nucleotides are TGCAGTGCTAGGACTAGCGGGAACACCGGGGAGCTGTTTTTT. Translation: CSARTSGNTGELFF.

This clonotype was seen a handful of times. This chain connects TRBV28 to TRBJ1-5, with D possibly matching TRBD1 (6 bases). The V end lost 5 bases, the J end lost 6 bases, and 14 bases lay between the germline ends. Germline V lookup: CDR1 MDHEN, CDR2 SYDVKM. The CDR3 spans 14 residues. As DNA, the CDR3 is TGTGCCAGCAGTCACGACAGGCGGGGTCAGCCCCAGCATTTT. As protein: CASSHDRRGQPQHF.

This chain links TRBV5-4 with TRBJ2-1; D is unresolved. V lost 4 bases and J 5 bases, leaving 10 bases between the germline ends. The germline V gene encodes CDR1 SGHNT and CDR2 YYREEE (reference sequence). The CDR3 sequence is 13 residues long. CDR3 protein: CASSGGRNNEQFF. The CDR3 nucleotides read TGTGCCAGCAGCGGTGGCCGGAACAATGAGCAGTTCTTC.